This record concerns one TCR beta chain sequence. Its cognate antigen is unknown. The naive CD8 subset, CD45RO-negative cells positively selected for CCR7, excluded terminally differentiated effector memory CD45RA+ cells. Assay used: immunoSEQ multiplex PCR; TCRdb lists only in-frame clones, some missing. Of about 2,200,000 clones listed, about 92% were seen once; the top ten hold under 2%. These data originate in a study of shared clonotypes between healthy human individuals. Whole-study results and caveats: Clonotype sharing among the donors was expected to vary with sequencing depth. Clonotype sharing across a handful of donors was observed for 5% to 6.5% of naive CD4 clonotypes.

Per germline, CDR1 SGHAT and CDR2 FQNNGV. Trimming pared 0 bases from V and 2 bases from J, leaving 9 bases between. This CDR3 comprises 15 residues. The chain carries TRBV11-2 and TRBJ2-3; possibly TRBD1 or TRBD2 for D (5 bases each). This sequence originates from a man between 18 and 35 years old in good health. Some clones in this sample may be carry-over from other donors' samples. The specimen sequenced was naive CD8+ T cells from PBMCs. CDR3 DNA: TGTGCCAGCAGCTTAGATCGGGGCTACACAGATACGCAGTATTTT. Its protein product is CASSLDRGYTDTQYF.